This TCR beta chain was captured by sequencing in a study of cytomegalovirus exposure and HLA in healthy donors. Turning to the study itself: HLA-typed donors contributed about 85 million unique TCRs, which were held in an early data release.

The PCR had 60 Vbeta and 13 Jbeta primers. Sequencing used immunoSEQ multiplex PCR; TCRdb keeps in-frame clones, though not all of them. The table has over 100,000 clones, about 79% seen once. Germline CDR1 reads SGHRS; CDR2 reads YFSETQ. The length of the CDR3 is 13 residues. V dropped 1 base and J dropped 5 bases, with 9 bases sitting between them. This receptor was obtained from a human donor in good health. The V and J genes are TRBV5-1 and TRBJ1-1, with D unclear. The source material was PBMCs. CDR3 in DNA: TGCGCCAGCAGCTTGCCGGGGTATACTGAAGCTTTCTTT. The encoded protein is CASSLPGYTEAFF.